A single sample gave rise to the 25 T cell receptor beta chains below, sequenced in a study of blood T cell repertoires in COVID-19. Using immunoSEQ multiplex PCR, the repertoire was profiled, and TCRdb retains in-frame clones only, with some absent. Of roughly 170,000 clones listed, 79% are singletons. Specimen: peripheral blood. These receptors were taken from a woman aged 60-75 years with COVID-19, enrolled during active disease.

The rearrangement joins TRBV3-1 (or the pseudogene TRBV3-2) to TRBJ1-4, with D possibly matching TRBD1 (5 bases). V lost 2 bases and J lost 7, with 11 bases in between. Germline CDR1 reads LGHDT; CDR2 reads YNNKEL (reference sequence). The CDR3 is 14 amino acids. CDR3 nucleotide sequence: TGTGCCAGCAGCCAAAGGCAAAGGGGTGAAAAACTGTTTTTT. Protein product: CASSQRQRGEKLFF.

The chain carries TRBV7-2 and TRBJ2-7; D unresolved. The CDR3 runs 14 residues. Trimming removed 1 base at V and 0 bases at J, with 7 bases between. Germline V lookup: CDR1 SGHTA, CDR2 FQGNSA. CDR3 in amino acids: CASSLGPISYEQYF. CDR3 nucleotide sequence: TGTGCCAGCAGCTTAGGTCCCATCTCCTACGAGCAGTACTTC.

This clone was detected only a few times. The CDR3 DNA reads as TGTGCCAGCAGCTTAGACCCAGCGGCAGATACGCAGTATTTT. This encodes CASSLDPAADTQYF. The chain couples TRBV7-9 to TRBJ2-3, with D maybe TRBD2 (5 bases). The V end was cut by 1 base, the J end by 4 bases, with 9 bases between. The CDR3 has 14 amino acids. Germline CDR1 is SEHNR and CDR2 is FQNEAQ (reference sequence).

The chain has TRBV19 and TRBJ2-7; the match to TRBD1 covers 8 bases. Losses at the gene ends were 4 bases for V and 2 bases for J; bases not matched to a gene: 1. CDR1 is LNHDA and CDR2 is SQIVND in the germline V gene (reference sequence). The CDR3 runs to 13 residues. CDR3 in amino acids: CASSRTGTYEQYV. The CDR3 region has the DNA TGTGCCAGTAGTAGGACAGGGACCTACGAGCAGTACGTC.

The genes are TRBV9 and TRBJ1-1; TRBD1 aligns across 7 bases. This CDR3 comprises 16 residues. Germline values: CDR1 SGDLS, CDR2 YYNGEE. Germline trimming cut 3 bases from V and 6 bases from J; bases unmatched to any gene: 14. CDR3 nucleotides: TGTGCCAGCAGCGAGAAGACCCAGGGGGTTATAGCTGAAGCTTTCTTT. Residues: CASSEKTQGVIAEAFF.

This sequence joins TRBV21-1 and TRBJ2-1; TRBD1, the table's D call, was not compared with the DNA. TRBV21-1 counts as a pseudogene. The CDR3 loop spans 16 amino acids. CDR3 sequence: CASSKKGDSLKNEQFF. The DNA of the CDR3 is TGTGCCAGCAGCAAAAAAGGGGACAGCTTGAAGAATGAGCAGTTCTTC.

This sequence joins TRBV10-2 and TRBJ2-3; D might be TRBD2 (7 bases). The CDR3 contains 14 residues. The V end lost 8 bases, the J end lost 5 bases, and 17 bases lay between the germline ends. From germline, CDR1 is WSHSY and CDR2 SAAADI. In nucleotides, the CDR3 is TGCGCCAGCCATGGGGGGGCCGAGGAAGATACGCAGTATTTT. This sequence encodes CASHGGAEEDTQYF.

The gene calls are TRBV29-1 and TRBJ1-2, with TRBD1 matching over 10 bases. This CDR3 spans 14 amino acids. Losses at the gene ends were 6 bases for V and 2 bases for J; bases not matched to a gene: 6. Germline CDR1 is SQVTM and CDR2 is ANQGSEA. The CDR3 bases are TGCAGCGTCTCCCCGACAGGGGGCAACTATGGCTACACCTTC. Residues: CSVSPTGGNYGYTF.

This chain links TRBV18 with TRBJ1-2; weak D call: TRBD1 (5 bases). Germline loops: CDR1 KGHSH, CDR2 LQKENI. The length of the CDR3 is 16 residues. The ends were cut back, 2 bases at V and 4 bases at J, with 17 bases in the middle. The CDR3 protein is CASSPFPPQGGYGYTF. Written as DNA, the CDR3 is TGTGCCAGCTCACCATTCCCGCCCCAGGGTGGCTATGGCTACACCTTC.

The chain has TRBV28 and TRBJ1-4; no clear D. The CDR3 loop spans 14 amino acids. Trimming took 7 bases from V and 7 from J, leaving 16 bases between them. CDR1 is MDHEN and CDR2 is SYDVKM in the germline V gene. The CDR3 nucleotides read TGTGCCAGCAACCGGGTAGGCCCTTTTGAAAAACTGTTTTTT. This translates into CASNRVGPFEKLFF.

The J gene is TRBJ1-5, the V gene TRBV28; D might be TRBD1 (5 bases). The CDR3 covers 16 residues. The germline V gene has CDR1 MDHEN and CDR2 SYDVKM. Trimming stripped 1 base from V and 4 bases from J, with 14 bases between. This CDR3 is CASSLSGAGKNQPQHF. Here the CDR3 DNA reads TGTGCCAGCAGTTTATCTGGGGCAGGGAAAAATCAGCCCCAGCATTTT. Based on the CDR3 plus reference TRBV28 and TRBJ1-5, the full variable domain is DVKVTQSSRYLVKRTGEKVFLECVQDMDHENMFWYRQDPGLGLRLIYFSYDVKMKEKGDIPEGYSVSREKKERFSLILESASTNQTSMYLCASSLSGAGKNQPQHFGDGTRLSIL.

CDR3: CATSDNLDRGLSQETQYF. As DNA, the CDR3 is TGTGCCACCAGTGATAATCTGGACAGGGGGCTATCCCAAGAGACCCAGTACTTC. This sequence joins TRBV24-1 and TRBJ2-5; 11 nucleotides line up with TRBD1. Germline values: CDR1 KGHDR, CDR2 SFDVKD. The CDR3 has 18 amino acids. V was pared by 3 bases and J by 1 base, with 9 bases of the junction left unmatched.

The chain carries TRBV19 and TRBJ1-6; 9 nucleotides align to TRBD1. CDR3 size: 14 residues. Germline loops: CDR1 LNHDA, CDR2 SQIVND (reference sequence). The junction had 0 bases not matched to a gene; V was cut back by 3 bases and J by 6 bases. In nucleotides, the CDR3 is TGTGCCAGTAGTATGACAGGGGGTAATTCACCCCTCCACTTT. Translation gives CASSMTGGNSPLHF.

The count of this clone is one. V is TRBV7-3 and J is TRBJ2-1; possible D gene TRBD1, 6 bases. Germline lookup yields CDR1 SGHTA and CDR2 FQGTGA. The CDR3 has 15 residues. Trimming stripped 5 bases from V and 5 bases from J, with 16 bases between. The CDR3, as DNA: TGTGCCAGCAGCCCACAGGGTATTCCCGACAATGAGCAGTTCTTC. Protein: CASSPQGIPDNEQFF.

The chain carries TRBV9 and TRBJ2-3; 7 bases line up with TRBD1. V lost 7 bases, J lost 2 bases, and 10 bases stayed unmatched. The CDR3 loop spans 15 amino acids. CDR1 and CDR2 (germline): SGDLS, YYNGEE. The CDR3 loop is CASAGTVVTTDTQYF. Here the CDR3 DNA reads TGTGCCAGCGCCGGGACAGTTGTAACCACAGATACGCAGTATTTT.

The chain couples TRBV28 to TRBJ2-7, with a tentative D call TRBD2 (6 bases). The V end was cut by 10 bases, the J end by 9 bases, with 16 bases between. Germline V gene lookup returns CDR1 MDHEN and CDR2 SYDVKM. The CDR3 spans 11 residues. CDR3 region: CAIRGGPRQYF. CDR3 DNA: TGTGCCATCCGAGGAGGGCCTAGGCAGTACTTC.

The V gene is TRBV5-4, the J gene TRBJ2-2; D is uncertain. This CDR3 has 16 amino acids. The V gene's germline CDR1 is SGHNT and CDR2 YYREEE (reference sequence). Trimming took off 1 base at V and 2 bases at J, with 12 bases between the two ends. CDR3 coding DNA: TGTGCCAGCAGCTTGTATAACAGTCGAAACACCGGGGAGCTGTTTTTT. This encodes CASSLYNSRNTGELFF.

The table lists this clone with a count of one. The V and J genes are TRBV28 and TRBJ2-3; 8 bases map to TRBD2. The junction had 9 bases not matched to a gene; V was cut back by 6 bases and J by 4 bases. CDR1 and CDR2 from the germline V gene are MDHEN and SYDVKM. CDR3 size: 15 residues. CDR3 DNA sequence: TGTGCCAGCAGACCGAGCGGGGGTAGGTCAGATACGCAGTATTTT. This translates into CASRPSGGRSDTQYF.

J is TRBJ1-2 and V is TRBV30, with no clear D. The germline V gene has CDR1 GTSNPN and CDR2 SVGIG (reference sequence). The CDR3 is 15 residues long. V shed 2 bases and J shed 4 bases, with 17 bases lying between them. Written as DNA, the CDR3 is TGTGCCTGGAGTCCCCTGACCCTAGACCTCTATGGCTACACCTTC. It translates to CAWSPLTLDLYGYTF.

V usage is TRBV4-1 and J usage is TRBJ2-3; D ambiguous. Germline CDR1 is MGHRA and CDR2 is YSYEKL. The length of the CDR3 is 15 residues. Deletions cut 3 bases from V and 2 bases from J, with 12 bases between. CDR3: CASSQAGVFTDTQYF. In nucleotides, the CDR3 is TGCGCCAGCAGCCAGGCAGGTGTTTTCACAGATACGCAGTATTTT.

The V call is TRBV15, the J call TRBJ2-3; 7 positions agree with TRBD2. The length of the CDR3 is 15 residues. Germline V CDR1 and CDR2: LNHNV, YYDKDF (reference sequence). The V and J ends lost 1 base and 3 bases, in that order; junction bases with no gene match: 4. The CDR3 loop reads CATSRASGGTDTQYF. The CDR3 nucleotides read TGTGCCACCAGCAGAGCTAGCGGAGGAACAGATACGCAGTATTTT.

The V gene is TRBV2, the J gene TRBJ2-2; TRBD1 matches 10 bases. The CDR3 consists of 16 residues. The germline V gene encodes CDR1 SNHLY and CDR2 FYNNEI. The V gene end was trimmed by 6 bases and the J gene end by 5 bases; junction bases not matched to a gene: 9. The CDR3 loop is CASRPTGGFPTGELFF. The CDR3 DNA reads TGTGCCAGCAGGCCGACAGGGGGCTTCCCTACCGGGGAGCTGTTTTTT.

V is TRBV28 and J is TRBJ1-1; D is unclear. The CDR3 runs to 14 residues. Germline loops: CDR1 MDHEN, CDR2 SYDVKM. Trimming removed 6 bases from V and 0 bases from J, with 11 bases in between. CDR3 coding DNA: TGTGCCAGCAGCTACGCTCTTGTGAACACTGAAGCTTTCTTT. Translated, it gives CASSYALVNTEAFF.

The chain employs TRBV28 and TRBJ2-7; 7 bases are shared with TRBD2. In germline, CDR1 is MDHEN, CDR2 SYDVKM. This CDR3 has 15 amino acids. Germline trimming cut 4 bases from V and 7 bases from J; bases unmatched to any gene: 13. DNA of the CDR3: TGTGCCAGCAGTTCTCGGCTGGGAGGGCCGGGGGAGCAGTACTTC. Translating gives CASSSRLGGPGEQYF.

The chain links TRBV11-2 to TRBJ1-6; 7 bases are shared with TRBD1. The length of the CDR3 is 13 residues. The germline V gene has CDR1 SGHAT and CDR2 FQNNGV. J was trimmed by 11 bases and V by 8 bases; bases with no gene match: 9. The CDR3, as DNA: TGTGCCAGCGGAAATGACAGGGTCGCACCCCTCCACTTT. Protein sequence: CASGNDRVAPLHF.